Reported below is one T cell receptor (beta chain). The antigen is undetermined. This entry is derived from a study of T cells expressing NK-cell markers. Broader study findings: About six donors carried dominant NKG2C+ clonotypes that made up roughly 1.0-7.0% of their CD8+ T cells.

Germline lookup yields CDR1 MNHEY and CDR2 SVGAGI. The CDR3 is 17 residues long. TCRdb reprocessed the 5' RACE reads, with one entry per CDR3 protein and no DNA. This sample's table reports about 460,000 distinct CDR3 sequences. The specimen was blood T cells: a sorted CD56 or NKG2C T cell subset, CD4+ or CD8+ T cells, or bulk PBMC T cells (not recorded which). This sequence joins TRBV6-5 and TRBJ1-3; TCRdb calls TRBD1, which cannot be checked without DNA. This sequence originates from a woman between 50 and 59 years old in good health. The CDR3 reads CASSYSKGSHSGNTIYF.